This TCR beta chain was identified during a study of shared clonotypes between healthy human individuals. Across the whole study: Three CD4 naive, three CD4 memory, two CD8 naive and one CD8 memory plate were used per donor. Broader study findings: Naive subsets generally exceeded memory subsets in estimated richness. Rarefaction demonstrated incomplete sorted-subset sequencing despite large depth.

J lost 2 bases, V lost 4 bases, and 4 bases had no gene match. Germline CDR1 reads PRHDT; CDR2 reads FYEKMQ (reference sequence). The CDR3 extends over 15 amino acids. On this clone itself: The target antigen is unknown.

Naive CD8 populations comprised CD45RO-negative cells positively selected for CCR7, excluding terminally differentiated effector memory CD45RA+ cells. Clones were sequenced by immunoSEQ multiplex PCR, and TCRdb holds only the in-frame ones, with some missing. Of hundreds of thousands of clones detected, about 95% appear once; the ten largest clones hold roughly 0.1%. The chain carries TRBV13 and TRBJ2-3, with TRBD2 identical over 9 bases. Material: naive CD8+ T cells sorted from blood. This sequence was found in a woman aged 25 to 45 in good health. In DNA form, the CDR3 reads TGTGCCAGCAGCTCCCGACTAGCGGCCACAGATACGCAGTATTTT. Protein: CASSSRLAATDTQYF.